Here is one T cell receptor (beta chain) with its context. Antigen unknown. The study drew all its donors from Caucasian adults living in Nashville, Tennessee. The data derive from a study of shared clonotypes between healthy human individuals. The study, taken as a whole, reports: Rarefaction gave evidence that sorted-subset sequencing remained incomplete despite large depth.

Per the study methods: ImmunoSEQ junction-only sequences lacked quality scores, so their filtering differed. Repertoires were generated with immunoSEQ multiplex PCR, while TCRdb's copy carries only in-frame clones and drops some. V and J calls and clone size are as listed in that table; D and trimming were resolved from the DNA. The sample lists about 1.5 million clones; more than 95% were seen once. The receptor's source is a man aged 25 to 40 in good health. Material: naive CD4+ T cells sorted from blood. Noted subset: CD45RA+ positively selected.

CDR3 residues: CASSPGQGWIPSYEQYF. CDR3 nucleotide sequence: TGTGCCAGCAGCCCCGGACAGGGTTGGATCCCCTCCTACGAGCAGTACTTC. This sequence joins TRBV7-2 and TRBJ2-7; TRBD1 agrees at 8 bases. CDR1 and CDR2 (germline): SGHTA, FQGNSA. This CDR3 has 17 amino acids. V shed 5 bases and J 0 bases; nucleotides not matched to a gene: 12. The whole variable domain, remainder taken from reference TRBV7-2 and TRBJ2-7, is GAGVSQSPSNKVTEKGKDVELRCDPISGHTALYWYRQSLGQGLEFLIYFQGNSAPDKSGLPSDRFSAERTGGSVSTLTIQRTQQEDSAVYLCASSPGQGWIPSYEQYFGPGTRLTVT.